This T cell receptor beta chain emerged from a study of post-analysis software for immune sequencing data. Whole-study context: Multiple sclerosis in the patients followed relapsing-remitting, secondary progressive and progressive-relapsing courses.

cDNA libraries of TCR beta carried unique molecular identifiers. Starting from about 1 to 10 million T cells, the study yielded roughly 0.5 million cDNA molecules. TCRdb recomputed calls from the PCR reads with MiXCR, one row per CDR3 protein. Of some 500,000 distinct CDR3 sequences listed, roughly 45% are singletons. Comment on this clonotype: Antigen specificity is unknown.

Whole-study findings and limits: Significantly lower normalized Chao1 diversity was seen in multiple sclerosis patients than in controls. The five TRBV segments detected at higher frequency in patients than in controls included TRBV5-6, TRBV5-1 and TRBV20-1.

The ends were cut back, 0 bases at V and 6 bases at J, with 15 bases in the middle. The CDR3 extends over 15 amino acids. In germline, CDR1 is DFQATT, CDR2 SNEGSKA (reference sequence). The V call is TRBV20-1, the J call TRBJ1-5; D call uncertain. The source is a girl aged 5 to 17 with multiple sclerosis. Input material: blood. The CDR3 DNA sequence: TGCAGTGCTAGAGATGGGATTCCCGGAGGTCAGCCCCAGCATTTT. Translating it yields CSARDGIPGGQPQHF.